The source of this T cell receptor beta chain is a study of cytomegalovirus exposure and HLA in healthy donors. Study-level results: Follow-up analysis later connected one missense variant in DCLRE1C with trimming of TCR beta V- and J-genes. TCR beta sequences numbering around 15,000 were associated with HLA alleles at 0.05 false discovery rate in a later analysis.

13 Jbeta primers and 60 Vbeta primers were used for the PCR. Assay used: immunoSEQ multiplex PCR; TCRdb lists only in-frame clones, some missing. The sample holds about 200,000 clones, approximately 86% seen once. Trimming took 0 bases from V and 1 from J, leaving 8 bases between them. The CDR3 covers 14 residues. CDR1 and CDR2 from the germline V gene are SGHDT and YYEEEE. A remark on this clone: Its target is not known.

The sequence was obtained from a woman aged 25 to 45 in good health and CMV-seronegative. The sample was PBMCs. The chain is built from TRBV5-6 and TRBJ2-7, with D perhaps matching TRBD1 (6 bases). CDR3 sequence: CASSLAGVSYEQYF. The CDR3 nucleotides read TGTGCCAGCAGCTTGGCAGGGGTTTCCTACGAGCAGTACTTC.